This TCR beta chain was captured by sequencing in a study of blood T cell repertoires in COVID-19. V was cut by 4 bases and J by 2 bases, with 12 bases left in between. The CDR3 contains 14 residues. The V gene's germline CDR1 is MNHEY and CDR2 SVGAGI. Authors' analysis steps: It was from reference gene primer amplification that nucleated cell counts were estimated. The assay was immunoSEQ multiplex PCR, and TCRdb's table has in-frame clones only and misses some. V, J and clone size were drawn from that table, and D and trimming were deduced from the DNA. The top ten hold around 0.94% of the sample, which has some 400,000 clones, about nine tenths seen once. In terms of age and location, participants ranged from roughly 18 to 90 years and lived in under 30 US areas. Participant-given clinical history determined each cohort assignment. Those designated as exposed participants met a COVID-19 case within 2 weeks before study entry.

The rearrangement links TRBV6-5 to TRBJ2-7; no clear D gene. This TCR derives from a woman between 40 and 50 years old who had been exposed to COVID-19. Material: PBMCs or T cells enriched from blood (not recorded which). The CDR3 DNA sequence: TGTGCCAGCAGTTCTAGTCGGCCCACCTACGAGCAGTACTTC. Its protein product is CASSSSRPTYEQYF.